Below, 29 T cell receptor beta chains from the same sample are listed, as sequenced in a study (dated by TCRdb to the mid-2010s). Libraries came from 5' RACE. The instrument given in TCRdb is Illumina MiSeq. TCRdb ran its own pipeline on the public reads, namely fastp trimming at Q25 and MiXCR clone calling, and kept in-frame beta chains. CDR3 protein duplicates are merged, each entry listing the most common genes and DNA. The sample records roughly 52,000 distinct CDR3 sequences, about a sixth of which are singletons. The top ten clonotypes cover 2% to 2.5% of the sample. The sample was naive CD4+ T cells sorted from blood. What the cell subset or site label conveys for this sample: naive CD4+ T cells, CD4+CD45RA+CD25-. These receptors were obtained from a female donor with breast cancer.

There are a few counts of this clonotype. The chain couples TRBV6-5 to TRBJ2-3, with TRBD2 identical over 9 bases. After removal of 5 bases from V and 1 base from J, the junction contained 13 bases not matched to a gene. CDR3 length equals 18 residues. Germline V gene lookup returns CDR1 MNHEY and CDR2 SVGAGI. The chain's CDR3 is CASSNAPGVAGGTDTQYF. For the CDR3, the DNA is TGTGCCAGCAGTAACGCCCCCGGGGTAGCGGGAGGCACAGATACGCAGTATTTT.

There are a few counts of this clonotype. V usage is TRBV29-1 and J usage is TRBJ2-4; D ambiguous. CDR3 size: 11 residues. Germline V gene sequence: CDR1 SQVTM, CDR2 ANQGSEA. This CDR3 is CSGLTKNIQYF. Here the CDR3 DNA reads TGCAGTGGCCTAACCAAAAACATTCAGTACTTC.

The V and J genes are TRBV5-6 and TRBJ2-1; 7 bases agree with TRBD1. Germline V gene sequence: CDR1 SGHDT, CDR2 YYEEEE. V gave up 3 bases and J gave up 14 bases; unmatched junction bases: 11. The CDR3 runs 13 residues. CDR3 in amino acids: CASSSTTGAGEFF. In nucleotides, the CDR3 is TGTGCCAGCAGCTCGACAACAGGGGCAGGAGAGTTCTTC.

The chain joins TRBV12-3 or TRBV12-4 to TRBJ2-2; maybe TRBD2 (6 bases). The CDR3 is made up of 14 amino acids. V shed 3 bases and J shed 6 bases, with 11 bases lying between them. The CDR3 here is CASSFRLVAGELFF. CDR3 coding DNA: TGTGCCAGCAGTTTTCGACTAGTAGCCGGGGAGCTGTTTTTT.

Many counts were recorded for this clonotype. The CDR3 loop reads CSVAGEGPYEQYF. CDR3 nucleotides: TGCAGTGTTGCGGGGGAGGGCCCATACGAGCAGTACTTC. V and J are TRBV20-1 and TRBJ2-7; 7 nucleotides agree with TRBD2. CDR3 length equals 13 residues. The J segment lost 4 bases and the V segment lost 7 bases, leaving 10 bases of the junction unmatched. Germline loops: CDR1 DFQATT, CDR2 SNEGSKA (reference sequence).

This clonotype showed up just a few times. The V call is TRBV7-2, the J call TRBJ2-3; possibly TRBD2 for D (6 bases). The germline gives CDR1 SGHTA, CDR2 FQGNSA. Trimming removed 10 bases at V and 2 bases at J, with 16 bases between. The CDR3 contains 14 residues. The CDR3 DNA is TGTGCCACAGGGACTTACCTCTCCACAGATACGCAGTATTTT. It encodes CATGTYLSTDTQYF.

The J gene is TRBJ1-2, the V gene TRBV6-1, with D perhaps TRBD1 (6 bases). CDR1 is MNHNS, CDR2 SASEGT, per germline. The CDR3 extends over 14 amino acids. V gave up 3 bases and J gave up 5 bases, with 13 bases separating them. As DNA, the CDR3 is TGTGCCAGCAGTGAGGGGAGACAGGTGTATGGCTACACCTTC. This encodes CASSEGRQVYGYTF.

This clonotype was counted at least ten times. The chain employs TRBV7-2 and TRBJ1-4, with a weak D call TRBD1 (6 bases). Trimming cost V 2 bases and J 6 bases, with 10 bases left between them. Germline assignment: CDR1 SGHTA and CDR2 FQGNSA. The CDR3 is 14 residues long. CDR3 sequence (DNA): TGTGCCAGCAGCTTACGGGCAGGGGATGAAAAACTGTTTTTT. It yields the protein CASSLRAGDEKLFF.

This clonotype was found a few times. The genes are TRBV7-2 and TRBJ2-5; 7 bases align to TRBD1. V was clipped by 5 bases and J by 4 bases; unmatched bases: 7. Germline loops: CDR1 SGHTA, CDR2 FQGNSA. The CDR3 extends over 14 amino acids. In DNA, the CDR3 is TGTGCCAGCAGCATCCCGACAGGGACAGAGACCCAGTACTTC. It codes for CASSIPTGTETQYF.

The rearrangement joins TRBV27 to TRBJ2-3, with no clear D. The CDR3 is 14 amino acids. CDR1 MNHEY and CDR2 SMNVEV come from the germline V gene (reference sequence). Trimming stripped 6 bases from V and 2 bases from J, with 12 bases between. Here the CDR3 DNA reads TGTGCCAGCAGGCGTCTACAGATCACAGATACGCAGTATTTT. Protein sequence: CASRRLQITDTQYF.

In its sample, this clonotype was seen a few times. This chain joins TRBV5-1 and TRBJ2-5; 7 nucleotides match TRBD1. The germline V gene encodes CDR1 SGHRS and CDR2 YFSETQ. CDR3 size: 16 residues. With V trimmed by 4 bases and J by 4 bases, 13 bases remained unmatched. CDR3 region: CASSPGQVSRLETQYF. In DNA, the CDR3 is TGCGCCAGCAGCCCCGGACAGGTTTCAAGGCTAGAGACCCAGTACTTC.

This chain joins TRBV11-3 and TRBJ1-1; TRBD1 matches at 10 bases. Trimming at V came to 4 bases and at J to 0 bases, leaving 2 bases not matched to a gene. The CDR3 is 15 residues long. The germline V gene has CDR1 SGHNT and CDR2 YENEEA. The DNA of the CDR3 is TGTGCCAGCAGCTCGGGACAGGGGATGAACACTGAAGCTTTCTTT. Its translation: CASSSGQGMNTEAFF.

The chain uses TRBV5-1 and TRBJ1-1, with TRBD1 as a possible D gene (5 bases). V was trimmed by 1 base and J by 4 bases, leaving 23 bases between them. CDR3 length: 18 residues. Germline V lookup: CDR1 SGHRS, CDR2 YFSETQ. The DNA of the CDR3 is TGCGCCAGCAGCTTGTTGCCGCCGCTGGCAGGGTCGAGCACTGAAGCTTTCTTT. This codes for CASSLLPPLAGSSTEAFF.

This clonotype was observed many times. The chain couples TRBV7-9 to TRBJ2-2; the match to TRBD2 covers 8 bases. Trimming cost V 5 bases and J 2 bases; bases outside gene matches: 10. This CDR3 is built from 17 residues. Germline lookup yields CDR1 SEHNR and CDR2 FQNEAQ (reference sequence). CDR3 region: CASSDPLAGPNTGELFF. Here the CDR3 DNA reads TGTGCCAGCAGCGACCCCCTAGCGGGTCCCAACACCGGGGAGCTGTTTTTT.

The chain joins TRBV4-3 to TRBJ2-6, with TRBD1 as a possible D gene (6 bases). Trimming took 0 bases from V and 4 from J, leaving 10 bases between them. The CDR3 is made up of 16 amino acids. Germline V gene sequence: CDR1 LGHNA, CDR2 YSLEER. The CDR3 bases are TGCGCCAGCAGCCAAGATCTGGGGACAGGGGCCAACGTCCTGACTTTC. Its protein is CASSQDLGTGANVLTF.

This clonotype was observed many times. This chain joins TRBV5-1 and TRBJ2-3, with D perhaps TRBD2 (5 bases). Between the trimmed V and J ends, which lost 2 bases and 0 bases, there was a span of 10 bases. This CDR3 region has 15 residues. From germline, CDR1 is SGHRS and CDR2 YFSETQ. The CDR3 spells CASSFRSGSTDTQYF. The CDR3 coding sequence is TGCGCCAGCAGCTTCCGGAGCGGTAGCACAGATACGCAGTATTTT.

This clonotype has a handful of counts. The J gene is TRBJ1-6, the V gene TRBV7-2, with 8 bases aligning to TRBD1. The CDR3 has 16 residues. CDR1 and CDR2 (germline): SGHTA, FQGNSA. After removal of 5 bases from V and 8 bases from J, the junction contained 11 bases not matched to a gene. Here the CDR3 DNA reads TGTGCCAGCAGCCACAGGGGGAGGGGAGGGGATTCACCCCTCCACTTT. The encoded protein is CASSHRGRGGDSPLHF. The whole variable domain, filled in from reference TRBV7-2 and TRBJ1-6, reads GAGVSQSPSNKVTEKGKDVELRCDPISGHTALYWYRQSLGQGLEFLIYFQGNSAPDKSGLPSDRFSAERTGGSVSTLTIQRTQQEDSAVYLCASSHRGRGGDSPLHFGNGTRLTVT.

The CDR3 here is CASSLNRVGGPQHF. DNA of the CDR3: TGTGCCAGCAGCCTTAACAGGGTAGGTGGGCCCCAGCATTTT. The chain couples TRBV7-8 to TRBJ1-5, with TRBD1 as a possible D gene (6 bases). Deletions cut 5 bases from V and 9 bases from J, with 17 bases between. The CDR3 consists of 14 residues. Germline assignment: CDR1 SGHVS and CDR2 FQNEAQ.

There are many counts of this clonotype. The chain is built from TRBV29-1 and TRBJ2-7; D is ambiguous. The CDR3 runs 12 residues. Looked up from germline, CDR1 is SQVTM and CDR2 is ANQGSEA. The V gene lost 6 bases and the J gene lost 5 bases, with 14 bases spanning the gap. CDR3 amino acids: CSVSMGRNEQYF. The CDR3 DNA sequence: TGCAGCGTGAGTATGGGTCGTAACGAGCAGTACTTC.

The gene calls are TRBV20-1 and TRBJ2-7; D not certain. Deletions cut 5 bases from V and 0 bases from J, with 11 bases between. The length of the CDR3 is 13 residues. Per germline, CDR1 DFQATT and CDR2 SNEGSKA (reference sequence). The CDR3 here is CSAPRTSSYEQYF. CDR3 DNA sequence: TGCAGTGCTCCGCGGACCAGCTCCTACGAGCAGTACTTC.

This clonotype has at least ten counts. The chain combines TRBV20-1 with TRBJ2-3, with D possibly TRBD2 on 5 matching bases. V was cut by 5 bases and J by 11 bases, with 26 bases left in between. The V gene's germline CDR1 is DFQATT and CDR2 SNEGSKA (reference sequence). The CDR3 contains 15 residues. The CDR3 bases are TGCAGTGCTGTAGACGGGAAGGTGGAGAGATTGGGGCAGTATTTT. It translates to CSAVDGKVERLGQYF.

The chain combines TRBV7-3 with TRBJ1-1; D is unclear. V lost 2 bases, J lost 2 bases, and 18 bases lay in between. Germline loops: CDR1 SGHTA, CDR2 FQGTGA. The length of the CDR3 is 17 residues. The CDR3: CASSLYPLRGLNTEAFF. The CDR3 DNA reads TGTGCCAGCAGCTTATATCCCCTTCGAGGGTTAAACACTGAAGCTTTCTTT.

The chain joins TRBV5-4 to TRBJ1-6; no definite D call. CDR1 and CDR2 from the germline V gene are SGHNT and YYREEE (reference sequence). The CDR3 is 12 residues long. V lost 4 bases and J lost 5, with 4 bases in between. Here the CDR3 reads CASSVDNSPLHF. The CDR3 nucleotides read TGTGCCAGCAGCGTCGATAATTCACCCCTCCACTTT.

This chain uses TRBV6-6 with TRBJ1-1, with D unresolved. This CDR3 is 14 amino acids long. Germline V gene sequence: CDR1 MNHNY, CDR2 SVGAGI (reference sequence). V lost 5 bases, J lost 5 bases, and 15 bases lay in between. Here the CDR3 reads CASSDNGRPTEAFF. DNA for the CDR3: TGTGCCAGCAGTGATAACGGACGCCCAACTGAAGCTTTCTTT.

Comments on this clonotype: It may be a read error: a sequence one base away is much more abundant. As the CDR3 is not closed by the conserved phenylalanine or tryptophan, this likely results from a read error. V is TRBV29-1 and J is TRBJ1-1; D call uncertain. The CDR3 is 13 residues long. Trimming left V 3 bases short and J 1 base short, with 9 bases between. Germline V gene data show CDR1 as SQVTM and CDR2 as ANQGSEA. The CDR3 nucleotides read TGCAGCGTTGAGAGGAGCCGGAACACTGAAGCTTTCTAT. Protein sequence: CSVERSRNTEAFY.

This clonotype occurred many times. The chain joins TRBV5-1 to TRBJ2-1; D is possibly TRBD2 (5 bases). Trimming pared 5 bases from V and 7 bases from J, leaving 13 bases between. This CDR3 region has 13 residues. CDR1 and CDR2 (germline): SGHRS, YFSETQ. Here the CDR3 DNA reads TGCGCCAGCAGTATAGTGGGAGTAAATGAGCAGTTCTTC. This codes for CASSIVGVNEQFF. Variable domain in full (rest from reference TRBV5-1 and TRBJ2-1): KAGVTQTPRYLIKTRGQQVTLSCSPISGHRSVSWYQQTPGQGLQFLFEYFSETQRNKGNFPGRFSGRQFSNSRSEMNVSTLELGDSALYLCASSIVGVNEQFFGPGTRLTVL.

As regards this clonotype: With a much larger clone just one base away, this may be a read error. The chain combines TRBV29-1 with TRBJ2-1, with 12 bases fitting TRBD2. This CDR3 spans 14 amino acids. CDR1 SQVTM and CDR2 ANQGSEA come from the germline V gene. The V segment lost 7 bases and the J segment 7 bases; nucleotides outside the gene matches: 8. The CDR3 sequence: CSADRTSGTNEQFF. CDR3 coding DNA: TGCAGCGCTGATCGGACTAGCGGGACTAATGAGCAGTTCTTC.

This clonotype has a handful of counts. The chain recombines TRBV2 with TRBJ2-3; weak D call: TRBD2 (6 bases). The CDR3 spans 10 residues. CDR1 is SNHLY and CDR2 is FYNNEI in the germline V gene. The V end lost 9 bases, the J end lost 7 bases, and 8 bases lay between the germline ends. The CDR3 here is CASGGNTQYF. CDR3 in DNA: TGTGCCAGTGGGGGGAATACGCAGTATTTT.

This clonotype has at least ten counts. The chain carries TRBV20-1 and TRBJ1-1, with D unresolved. V lost 7 bases to trimming and J lost 2 bases, with 5 bases between them. Looked up from germline, CDR1 is DFQATT and CDR2 is SNEGSKA (reference sequence). This CDR3 spans 10 amino acids. In DNA, the CDR3 is TGCAGTGTCCCAAACACTGAAGCTTTCTTT. Protein: CSVPNTEAFF.